These T cell receptor beta chains were read from a single sample in a study of shared clonotypes between healthy human individuals. Assay: immunoSEQ multiplex PCR; the TCRdb copy retains only in-frame clones and omits some. The table shows 850,000 to 1,200,000 clones, with around 76% occurring only once. The sequenced sample was memory CD4+ T cells sorted from blood. The source of these receptors is a man aged 18-30 years in good health. The CDR3 runs from the conserved cysteine through the conserved F or W. D genes are given only for firm matches. Rows give clone size only sometimes, using once, few, many, or a class for an expanded clone.

NA,TRBV7-8,NA,TRBJ2-7,TGTGCCACAAAGGTCACAGGGCCATCAGAGCAGTACTTC,CATKVTGPSEQYF
TRBD1,TRBV5-1,NA,TRBJ2-3,TGCGCCAGCAGCCGCGGACAGGGTTCAGATACGCAGTATTTT,CASSRGQGSDTQYF
NA,TRBV11-2,NA,TRBJ2-1,TGTGCCAGCAGCCGGGATAGGCCCTCCTACAATGAGCAGTTCTTC,CASSRDRPSYNEQFF
NA,TRBV7-2,NA,TRBJ1-4,TGTGCCAGCAGCCCCGGACAGAGAAGGGAAAAACTGTTTTTT,CASSPGQRREKLFF
NA,TRBV6-1,NA,TRBJ1-6,TGTGCCAGCAGTGAACTTGGAGGGTTAGGTTCACCCCTCCACTTT,CASSELGGLGSPLHF
NA,TRBV15,NA,TRBJ1-3,TGTGCCACCAGCAGAGACGTTGGAATTCCGGGAAACACCATATATTTT,CATSRDVGIPGNTIYF
TRBD1,TRBV29-1,NA,TRBJ1-1,TGCAGCGCCGGCCCCGGACAGGGGAACACTGAAGCTTTCTTT,CSAGPGQGNTEAFF
TRBD1,TRBV18,NA,TRBJ1-6,TGTGCCAGCTCACCGGGACAGGGGGGTCTTTCTTCACCCCTCCACTTT,CASSPGQGGLSSPLHF
NA,TRBV10-1,NA,TRBJ2-1,TGCGCCAGCAGTGAGTCGAGGGCCAGCTCCTACAATGAGCAGTTCTTC,CASSESRASSYNEQFF
NA,TRBV2,NA,TRBJ1-1,TGTGCCAGCAGTTCGACAGCCAGAAACACTGAAGCTTTCTTT,CASSSTARNTEAFF
NA,TRBV27,NA,TRBJ1-4,TGTGCCAGCAGTCCCTGGCCTGCAACTAATGAAAAACTGTTTTTT,CASSPWPATNEKLFF
TRBD1,TRBV7-9,NA,TRBJ2-7,TGTGCCAGCAGACGGACAGGGGGCCGGTACGAGCAGTACTTC,CASRRTGGRYEQYF
TRBD2,TRBV11-2,NA,TRBJ2-5,TGTGCCAGCAGCTGGGGGGGACGGCCTGAAGAGACCCAGTACTTC,CASSWGGRPEETQYF
NA,TRBV9,NA,TRBJ2-1,TGTGCCAGCAGCGTAGCCGGAGATGGCTACAATGAGCAGTTCTTC,CASSVAGDGYNEQFF
NA,TRBV6-1,NA,TRBJ1-2,TGTGCCAGCAGTGAAGAAACAGGGTTTGGCTACACCTTC,CASSEETGFGYTF
TRBD1,TRBV30,NA,TRBJ2-2,TGTGCCTGGAGGGGACAGGCGACCGGGGAGCTGTTTTTT,CAWRGQATGELFF
TRBD2,TRBV4-3,NA,TRBJ2-5,TGCGCCAGCAGCCGTGAAGGACTAGGAGAGGTGGGGGAGACCCAGTACTTC,CASSREGLGEVGETQYF
NA,TRBV6-1,NA,TRBJ1-1,TGTGCCAGCAGTGAATGGGGAAGAGGTGAAGCTTTCTTT,CASSEWGRGEAFF
TRBD1,TRBV5-4,NA,TRBJ1-1,TGTGCCAGCAGAATGGACAGGGTGAACACTGAAGCTTTCTTT,CASRMDRVNTEAFF
TRBD1,TRBV7-3,NA,TRBJ2-7,TGTGCCAGCAGCATCGACAGGGGGCCGATTTACGAGCAGTACTTC,CASSIDRGPIYEQYF
NA,TRBV19,once,TRBJ1-3,TGTGCCAGTAGTGCCGGACACCTCAGCTCTGGAAACACCATATATTTT,CASSAGHLSSGNTIYF
NA,TRBV5-8,NA,TRBJ1-5,TGTGCCAGCAGCTCGGGACAAGGGGGGAATCAGCCCCAGCATTTT,CASSSGQGGNQPQHF
TRBD2,TRBV7-2,NA,TRBJ2-5,TGTGCCAGCGGGAGGGGCCTCACCATCGGGGGGGAGACCCAGTACTTC,CASGRGLTIGGETQYF
TRBD2,TRBV7-2,NA,TRBJ2-7,TGTGCCAGCAGCTATGGAGTAGCGGGGGGCTCCTACGAGCAGTACTTC,CASSYGVAGGSYEQYF
TRBD1,TRBV28,NA,TRBJ1-2,TGTGCCAGCAGTGCTACCGGGACAGGGGGAACTAATGGCTACACCTTC,CASSATGTGGTNGYTF
NA,TRBV19,NA,TRBJ1-1,TGTGCCAGTAGGGGAGAGGGAAGGACTGAAGCTTTCTTT,CASRGEGRTEAFF
TRBD2,TRBV19,NA,TRBJ2-3,TGTGCCAGTAGTATTCGGGAGGGCGCCGATACGCAGTATTTT,CASSIREGADTQYF
TRBD1,TRBV10-3,NA,TRBJ2-7,TGTGCCATCAGTTCCGGACAGGGGGCCTACGAGCAGTACTTC,CAISSGQGAYEQYF
NA,TRBV5-1,NA,TRBJ2-3,TGCGCCAGCAGCTTGGGGTTAGAGACCAGCACAGATACGCAGTATTTT,CASSLGLETSTDTQYF
NA,TRBV6-6,few,TRBJ2-3,TGTGCCAGCAGTCCGAGTTTTGGAGATACGCAGTATTTT,CASSPSFGDTQYF
TRBD1,TRBV28,NA,TRBJ2-5,TGTGCCAGCAGTTTGGGACAGCAAGAGACCCAGTACTTC,CASSLGQQETQYF
NA,TRBV30,NA,TRBJ2-7,TGTGCCTGGAGTGTTTATGGGGTGGGAGAGCAGTACTTC,CAWSVYGVGEQYF
NA,TRBV30,NA,TRBJ2-7,TGTGCCTGGAGCCGGGTCACGGATGGTGAGCAGTACTTC,CAWSRVTDGEQYF
NA,TRBV27,NA,TRBJ1-3,TGTGCCAGCAGTTTAAAGCCAGCCTCTGGAAACACCATATATTTT,CASSLKPASGNTIYF
NA,TRBV21-1,few,TRBJ1-6,TGTGCCAGCAGCAAAGGGACAGTTCCTTTACCACCCCTCCACTTT,CASSKGTVPLPPLHF
NA,TRBV10-3,once,TRBJ1-3,TGTGCCATCGGGGGGCAACAACTCTCTGGAAACACCATATATTTT,CAIGGQQLSGNTIYF
NA,TRBV28,many,TRBJ1-1,TGTGCCAGCAGGGCCTGGGGGGAGGGGAACACTGAAGCTTTCTTT,CASRAWGEGNTEAFF
TRBD2,TRBV4-1,few,TRBJ2-5,TGCGCCAGCAGCCCAGGCGCTAGCGGGGGTTTAGAGACCCAGTACTTC,CASSPGASGGLETQYF
NA,TRBV28,NA,TRBJ2-5,TGTGCCAGCAGTTTATCAGGGAGGATAGAGACCCAGTACTTC,CASSLSGRIETQYF
NA,TRBV19,NA,TRBJ1-1,TGTGCCAGTATGAGGACAGTCGAAGCTTTCTTT,CASMRTVEAFF
NA,TRBV5-6,NA,TRBJ2-5,TGTGCCAGCGGTGGTGGAGGGACCCAGTACTTC,CASGGGGTQYF
TRBD1,TRBV6-5,NA,TRBJ2-7,TGTGCCAGCAGGCCCGGGACAGGGGGCGCGTACGAGCAGTACTTC,CASRPGTGGAYEQYF